The entry below gives a single T cell receptor beta chain sequence along with its context. What this receptor recognizes is not known. This specimen comes from a study of monozygotic twins with inflammatory bowel disease (dated by TCRdb to 2018 to 2020). In terms of the full investigation: The full study comprised some 30 monozygotic twin pairs: nine German pairs (four IBD-concordant, five IBD-discordant) and 19 IBD-discordant Danish pairs. Disease-associated traits were sought mainly through comparisons between IBD patients and their genetically identical healthy co-twins within discordant pairs. Each individual had, on average, about 151 000 unique TCRalpha sequences and 181 000 unique TCRbeta sequences available for analysis.

On the study overall, not on this receptor specifically: Differing immunosuppressive treatments among patients may have added background noise and inter-individual variability to the repertoires. No difference in repertoire similarity was observed between concordant and discordant twins, possibly owing to limited statistical power. Fewer clonotypes were shared with other individuals by IBD patients than by healthy twins, most markedly in patients showing signs of disease activity. Different T cell subtypes could not be distinguished in the analysis. The results gave no support for a single strong signal or clonotype linked to IBD. Measured by the inverse Simpson index, TCRbeta repertoire diversity was lower in IBD patients than in their healthy co-twins.

Library construction relied on 5' RACE. Preparation of each TCR library used 3,000 to 3,500 ng of total RNA. For each sample, cDNA synthesis was carried out in eight separate reactions using SMARTScribe reverse transcriptase. During cDNA synthesis, template switching introduced unique molecular identifiers that contained a 6-nucleotide sample barcode. TCRalpha and TCRbeta cDNA was amplified by two nested PCRs of roughly 15 and 9 cycles, with bead purification after each PCR. Before amplification, the cDNA was both treated with uracil DNA-glycosylase and purified with the QIAquick PCR purification kit. The second PCR added Illumina TruSeq-compatible adapters along with sample-specific barcodes. TapeStation and Qubit were used to check library quality and concentration, and 5 ng of each library went into the pool. Sequencing of pooled libraries was carried out on an Illumina HiSeq2500 single-index Rapid Run using 2 x 100 bp reads and custom sequencing primers. The authors' analysis ran thus. PCR and sequencing errors were corrected by UMI-based consensus assembly using MiGEC version 1.2.6. V(D)J alignment, clonotype assembly and CDR3 extraction were performed with MiXCR version 2.1.1. To normalise gene usage, clonotype sharing and MAIT/NKT TCR abundance, the top 1000, 10 000 and 20 000 clonotypes in each sample were analysed. Diversity was computed as the inverse Simpson index with the vegan R package after downsampling to 27 000 UMIs. Paired Mann-Whitney U tests were applied to discordant twin pairs, with Benjamini-Hochberg correction for multiple testing. TCRdb reprocessed the reads into one record per CDR3 protein sequence, lacking DNA. TCRdb, not the authors, supplied the V and J calls. This sample's listing comprises approximately 400,000 distinct CDR3 sequences. The ten largest clonotypes hold approximately 2.4% of the sample.

The CDR3 measures 15 amino acids from cysteine to phenylalanine. No DNA is recorded. Taken from the germline V gene, the CDR1 and CDR2 loops are SGHTA and FQGNSA. A roughly 2.6 ml peripheral blood sample was drawn into PAXgene tubes per donor and stored at -80°C. Without any T cell sorting, total RNA was extracted from whole blood using the PAXgene blood miRNA kit on an automated QIAcube. Peripheral blood from monozygotic twin pairs concordant or discordant for inflammatory bowel disease was subjected to deep TCRalpha and TCRbeta repertoire profiling with unique molecular barcoding. Smoking habits were recorded for all twin pairs, with individuals classified as current, former or never smokers.

The V gene is TRBV7-2 and the J gene is TRBJ1-6; lacking DNA, the TRBD1 call made by TCRdb goes unchecked. Sequencing input: blood. This receptor was taken from a human donor with ulcerative colitis or Crohn's disease, or a healthy co-twin of an affected twin (not recorded which). The encoded CDR3 is CASSLGVTGNSPLHF.